This T cell receptor (beta chain) stems from a study of post-analysis software for immune sequencing data (dated by TCRdb to the mid-2010s). At the level of the whole study: Recorded disease courses included relapsing-remitting, secondary progressive and progressive-relapsing multiple sclerosis, with some patients lacking subtype annotation. The multiple sclerosis patient repertoires were compared with more than 10 previously published healthy control repertoires from donors aged about 6 to 26 years. A subset of samples was prepared in parallel using single-end sample barcoding, then pooled and co-amplified after Illumina adapter ligation.

In regard to this clonotype: The clone's antigen remains unknown. No qualities accompany the bases; no much larger clone lies one base away.

The CDR3, cysteine through phenylalanine, is 12 amino acids long. The entry retains the CDR3 DNA only, 36 bases that are in frame from base 1. From a lookup of the germline V gene, CDR1 and CDR2 are ENHRY and SYGVKD. V was cut back by 3 bases and J by 8 bases, leaving a gap of 10 bases between them. Receptor amplification or capture employed PCR. These reads were obtained on an Illumina HiSeq 2500. To reduce PCR and sequencing biases, unique molecular identifiers were incorporated into the TCR beta cDNA libraries. Roughly 500,000 cDNA molecules were obtained for every 1 to 10 million input T cells, so each molecule roughly corresponded to one T cell. The patient libraries were prepared and sequenced using the same protocol as the earlier healthy control dataset. Samples belonging to the same batch were prepared together, multiplexed and sequenced on a shared HiSeq lane. Per the authors' processing: MIGEC was used to process the raw barcoded reads, and molecular identifier groups with only a single read were discarded before consensus assembly and CDR3 extraction. Clonotype tables were post-analysed with VDJtools, normalizing diversity by down-sampling all datasets to the smallest sample size. Repertoire overlap clustering matched CDR3 amino acid but not nucleotide sequences to correct batch-related cross-sample contamination. In TCRdb, the public reads were trimmed at Q25 with fastp and aligned with MiXCR, with productive beta chains retained. Rows with one shared CDR3 protein collapse into an entry with the most common genes and DNA. TCRdb assigned the V and J calls; the authors' analysis was not used. This sample has roughly 600,000 distinct CDR3 sequences in its table, and roughly 46% of those were observed once. The biggest ten clones account for roughly 1.8% of the sample.

The paper's findings and limits, for the study overall: Direct clustering with F measure revealed strong co-clustering of samples prepared in the same batch, which led to a batch-effect correction. Normalized Chao1 diversity was significantly lower in multiple sclerosis patients than controls, suggesting substantial peripheral T-cell clonal expansion. Significantly higher frequencies in patients than in controls were found for roughly five TRBV segments, including TRBV5-6, TRBV5-1 and TRBV20-1. The control group was slightly older than the multiple sclerosis patient group.

To demonstrate the VDJtools post-analysis software, TCR beta repertoires were profiled from the peripheral blood of more than ten young patients with multiple sclerosis. The multiple sclerosis patients were children and adolescents between roughly 6 and 16 years of age. Sequencing input: blood. The V gene is TRBV10-3 and the J gene is TRBJ1-2; no D segment can be confidently identified. The receptor's source is a girl aged 10 to 17 with multiple sclerosis. The CDR3 amino acid sequence is: CAISDFSAGYTF. The DNA sequence reads TGTGCCATCAGTGATTTCTCCGCCGGCTACACCTTC.